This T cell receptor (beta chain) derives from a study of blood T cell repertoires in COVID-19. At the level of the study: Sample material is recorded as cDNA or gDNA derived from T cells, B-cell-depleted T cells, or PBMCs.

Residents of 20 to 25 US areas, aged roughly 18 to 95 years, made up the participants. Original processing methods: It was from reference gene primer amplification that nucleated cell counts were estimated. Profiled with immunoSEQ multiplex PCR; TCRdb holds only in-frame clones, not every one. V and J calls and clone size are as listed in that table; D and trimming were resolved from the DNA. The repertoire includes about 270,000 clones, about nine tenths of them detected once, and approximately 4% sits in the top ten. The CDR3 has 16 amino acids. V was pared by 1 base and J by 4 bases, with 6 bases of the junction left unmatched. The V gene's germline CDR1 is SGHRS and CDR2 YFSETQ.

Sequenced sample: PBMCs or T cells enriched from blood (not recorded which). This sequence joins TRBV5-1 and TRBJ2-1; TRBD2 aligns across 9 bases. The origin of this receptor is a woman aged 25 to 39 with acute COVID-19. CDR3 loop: CASSLRRLADYNEQFF. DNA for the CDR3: TGCGCCAGCAGCTTGAGGCGACTAGCGGATTACAATGAGCAGTTCTTC.